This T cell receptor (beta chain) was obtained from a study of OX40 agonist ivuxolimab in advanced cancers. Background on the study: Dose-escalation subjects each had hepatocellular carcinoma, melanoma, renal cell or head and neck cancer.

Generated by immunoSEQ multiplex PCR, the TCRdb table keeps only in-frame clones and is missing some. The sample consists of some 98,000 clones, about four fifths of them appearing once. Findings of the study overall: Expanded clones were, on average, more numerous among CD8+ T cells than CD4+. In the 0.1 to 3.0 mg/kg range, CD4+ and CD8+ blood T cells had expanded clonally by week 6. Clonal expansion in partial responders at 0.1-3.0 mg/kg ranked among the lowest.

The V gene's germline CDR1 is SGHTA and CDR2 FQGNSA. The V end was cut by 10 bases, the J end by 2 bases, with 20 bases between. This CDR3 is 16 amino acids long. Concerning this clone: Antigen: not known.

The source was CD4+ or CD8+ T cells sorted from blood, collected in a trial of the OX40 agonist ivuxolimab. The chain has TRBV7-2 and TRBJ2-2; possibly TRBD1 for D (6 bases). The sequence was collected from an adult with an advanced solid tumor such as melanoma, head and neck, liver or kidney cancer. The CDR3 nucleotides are TGTGCCACCACGACAGGCTCCGGTTCCAACACCGGGGAGCTGTTTTTT. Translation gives CATTTGSGSNTGELFF.